What follows are 26 T cell receptor beta chains derived from one specimen sequenced in a study of Graves' ophthalmopathy and Graves' hyperthyroidism. Investigators amplified TCR beta CDR3 regions from RNA transcripts. HTBI primers were used in a first-round RT-PCR, which preceded a second-round multiplex PCR. TCRdb redid the calling of the multiplex PCR reads with MiXCR, one entry per CDR3 protein. The repertoire has some 1.1 million distinct CDR3 sequences, about two fifths of them found once; the top ten carry 8.5% to 14%. The sample consisted of peripheral blood or thyroid tissue (not recorded which). The receptors were gathered from an adult man with Graves' hyperthyroidism.

There are many counts of this clonotype. The gene calls are TRBV6-6 and TRBJ2-7; TRBD1 or TRBD2 may be the D gene (5 bases each). Trimming stripped 2 bases from V and 7 bases from J, with 15 bases between. The CDR3 is 14 residues long. Germline CDR1 MNHNY, CDR2 SVGAGI (reference sequence). The CDR3, as DNA: TGTGCCAGCAGTTACCGGTTACAGGAGGAGGAGCAGTACTTC. Translating it yields CASSYRLQEEEQYF.

This clonotype was seen many times. The chain is built from TRBV7-8 and TRBJ1-6; D might be TRBD1 (5 bases). In germline, CDR1 is SGHVS, CDR2 FQNEAQ. The length of the CDR3 is 15 residues. V was pared by 5 bases and J by 4 bases, with 12 bases between. The CDR3 spells CASSPRQLYNSPLHF. The CDR3 DNA is TGTGCCAGCAGCCCCCGACAGCTTTATAATTCACCCCTCCACTTT.

This sequence joins TRBV20-1 and TRBJ2-5; TRBD2 might be the D (5 bases). The CDR3 sequence is 14 residues long. The germline gives CDR1 DFQATT, CDR2 SNEGSKA (reference sequence). V was cut by 0 bases and J by 5 bases, with 13 bases left in between. CDR3 nucleotide sequence: TGCAGTGCTAGAGATGAGAGGGATTGGGAGACCCAGTACTTC. It codes for CSARDERDWETQYF.

The V call is TRBV20-1, the J call TRBJ2-2; TRBD2 agrees at 8 bases. Unmatched junction bases numbered 6, after V lost 0 bases and J lost 6 bases. This CDR3 has 15 amino acids. CDR1 and CDR2 (germline): DFQATT, SNEGSKA (reference sequence). The CDR3 loop is CSARDPTGGPGELFF. CDR3 sequence (DNA): TGCAGTGCTAGAGATCCAACGGGAGGGCCCGGGGAGCTGTTTTTT.

Concerning this clonotype itself: A much larger clone lies a single base off, so this may be a read error. The chain combines TRBV20-1 with TRBJ2-5; maybe TRBD1 (5 bases). The J call may be wrong; the DNA end is better matched by TRBJ2-7. The CDR3 loop spans 12 amino acids. In germline, CDR1 is DFQATT, CDR2 SNEGSKA (reference sequence). The CDR3 region is CSAGHRPGEQYF. The DNA for the CDR3 is TGCAGTGCTGGGCACAGGCCGGGCGAGCAGTACTTC.

The chain combines TRBV24-1 with TRBJ1-5; D might be TRBD1 (5 bases). Germline V gene lookup returns CDR1 KGHDR and CDR2 SFDVKD. V shed 5 bases and J shed 6 bases, with 13 bases lying between them. The CDR3 spans 14 residues. For the CDR3, the DNA is TGTGCCACCAGTGTGGCAGGGAGCGGTCAGCCCCAGCATTTT. As protein: CATSVAGSGQPQHF.

This clonotype was recorded many times. The rearrangement joins TRBV19 to TRBJ1-5; 8 bases line up with TRBD1. This CDR3 has 12 residues. Germline lookup yields CDR1 LNHDA and CDR2 SQIVND (reference sequence). The J segment lost 5 bases and the V segment lost 10 bases, leaving 4 bases of the junction unmatched. The CDR3 region has the DNA TGTGCCACACGGACAGGGCATCAGCCCCAGCATTTT. Translation: CATRTGHQPQHF.

In its sample, this clonotype ranks as medium-sized. The chain carries TRBV12-3 or TRBV12-4 and TRBJ2-7; D might be TRBD1 (5 bases). The length of the CDR3 is 13 residues. Trimming left V 5 bases short and J 4 bases short, with 12 bases between. CDR3 region: CASSPPTGYEQYF. CDR3 nucleotides: TGTGCCAGCAGTCCCCCCACAGGTTACGAGCAGTACTTC.

Of note for this clonotype: At one end the junction does not follow the germline gene, possibly because of a read error. The chain couples TRBV20-1 to TRBJ1-6; D remains ambiguous. CDR3 length: 17 residues. Germline lookup yields CDR1 DFQATT and CDR2 SNEGSKA (reference sequence). CDR3 protein: CSARIPPANSYNSPPHF. The CDR3 DNA reads as TGCAGTGCTAGAATCCCCCCGGCAAACTCCTATAATTCACCCCCCCACTTT.

Many counts were recorded for this clonotype. This chain uses TRBV10-3 with TRBJ2-5; TRBD2 matches 10 bases. There are 17 residues in the CDR3. Losses at the gene ends were 0 bases for V and 5 bases for J; bases not matched to a gene: 9. Germline loops: CDR1 ENHRY, CDR2 SYGVKD. In DNA form, the CDR3 reads TGTGCCATCAGTGAGTCCCCGCTAGCGGGAGTTGGCGAGACCCAGTACTTC. Its translation is CAISESPLAGVGETQYF.

This clonotype was observed many times. The J gene is TRBJ1-1, the V gene TRBV7-9, with D perhaps matching TRBD1 (5 bases). V was clipped by 4 bases and J by 3 bases, with 15 bases between them. Germline V gives CDR1 SEHNR, CDR2 FQNEAQ (reference sequence). This CDR3 contains 15 residues. CDR3 nucleotides: TGTGCCAGCAGCTCAGCCCAGGGAGGAGACACTGAAGCTTTCTTT. This codes for CASSSAQGGDTEAFF.

The rearrangement links TRBV4-3 to TRBJ2-7, with TRBD1 matching over 7 bases. This CDR3 has 15 residues. V trimming: 0 bases; J trimming: 3 bases; junction bases outside the gene matches: 5. Germline values: CDR1 LGHNA, CDR2 YSLEER. The DNA for the CDR3 is TGCGCCAGCAGCCAAGAAGGGGACAGCTACTACGAGCAGTACTTC. It specifies CASSQEGDSYYEQYF.

This clonotype appeared many times. The V gene is TRBV9, the J gene TRBJ2-7; no clear D gene. Trimming took off 0 bases at V and 3 bases at J, with 13 bases between the two ends. The CDR3 contains 15 residues. The V gene's germline CDR1 is SGDLS and CDR2 YYNGEE. The CDR3 loop reads CASSVDGLMGYEQYF. The CDR3 DNA reads TGTGCCAGCAGCGTAGATGGTCTTATGGGCTACGAGCAGTACTTC.

J is TRBJ1-5 and V is TRBV7-8; 9 bases match TRBD1. Germline V gene sequence: CDR1 SGHVS, CDR2 FQNEAQ. The CDR3 covers 16 residues. The J segment lost 7 bases and the V segment lost 1 base, leaving 8 bases of the junction unmatched. The CDR3 bases are TGTGCCAGCAGCTTAGAAGTGCGGACAGGGGCACAGCCCCAGCATTTT. Translating it yields CASSLEVRTGAQPQHF.

For the CDR3, the DNA is TGTGCCATCAACGATAAGGATAACACTGAAGCTTTCTTT. Its protein is CAINDKDNTEAFF. This rearrangement joins TRBV10-3 to TRBJ1-1; D is unresolved. V shed 7 bases and J shed 2 bases, with 11 bases lying between them. From germline, CDR1 is ENHRY and CDR2 SYGVKD. The CDR3 runs to 13 residues.

The rearrangement joins TRBV9 to TRBJ2-5; 9 bases are a match to TRBD1. J lost 5 bases, V lost 0 bases, and 8 bases had no gene match. Germline assignment: CDR1 SGDLS and CDR2 YYNGEE. The CDR3 is made up of 16 amino acids. CDR3 protein: CASSVETGGASETQYF. CDR3 bases: TGTGCCAGCAGCGTAGAGACAGGGGGAGCTTCGGAGACCCAGTACTTC. Complete variable domain (other parts from reference TRBV9 and TRBJ2-5): DSGVTQTPKHLITATGQRVTLRCSPRSGDLSVYWYQQSLDQGLQFLIQYYNGEERAKGNILERFSAQQFPDLHSELNLSSLELGDSALYFCASSVETGGASETQYFGPGTRLLVL.

The chain joins TRBV7-9 to TRBJ1-5; D unclear. Per the germline V gene, CDR1 is SEHNR and CDR2 is FQNEAQ (reference sequence). The germline V and J ends were trimmed by 0 bases and 14 bases, with 8 bases remaining between them. The CDR3 spans 11 residues. The CDR3 here is CASSLASREHF. CDR3 nucleotides: TGTGCCAGCAGCTTAGCGTCAAGGGAGCATTTT.

The table lists this clonotype with a few counts. This chain's CDR3 is CASSLVGERGREQYF. The CDR3 nucleotides are TGTGCCAGCAGCTTAGTCGGTGAGCGGGGGAGGGAGCAGTACTTC. The rearrangement uses TRBV7-2 and TRBJ2-7; 8 positions agree with TRBD2. Unmatched junction bases numbered 9, after V lost 1 base and J lost 7 bases. From germline, CDR1 is SGHTA and CDR2 FQGNSA. The CDR3 is 15 amino acids.

The sample holds many counts of this clonotype. This sequence joins TRBV20-1 and TRBJ2-5; TRBD1 or TRBD2 may be the D gene (5 bases each). V was clipped by 1 base and J by 5 bases, with 14 bases between them. This CDR3 has 14 amino acids. Looked up from germline, CDR1 is DFQATT and CDR2 is SNEGSKA (reference sequence). CDR3 nucleotides: TGCAGTGCTAGAGTAGGGGACGACCGGGAGACCCAGTACTTC. Translation: CSARVGDDRETQYF.

Only a few counts were recorded for this clonotype. V usage is TRBV4-3 and J usage is TRBJ2-2; D gene unclear. Deletions cut 0 bases from V and 0 bases from J, with 11 bases between. In germline, CDR1 is LGHNA, CDR2 YSLEER. The CDR3 spans 17 residues. CDR3 sequence reads: CASSQENALSNTGELFF. The DNA of the CDR3 is TGCGCCAGCAGCCAAGAAAATGCGTTGTCGAACACCGGGGAGCTGTTTTTT.

The chain employs TRBV2 and TRBJ2-7; TRBD2 matches at 8 bases. Germline trimming cut 4 bases from V and 7 bases from J; bases unmatched to any gene: 12. The CDR3 contains 15 residues. Germline CDR1 reads SNHLY; CDR2 reads FYNNEI. CDR3 region: CASSVLAARTPEQYF. The CDR3 DNA reads TGTGCCAGCAGTGTACTAGCGGCCCGGACACCAGAGCAGTACTTC.

This chain's CDR3 is CASSFVREGGGYTF. For the CDR3, the DNA is TGTGCCAGCAGTTTCGTAAGGGAGGGAGGTGGCTACACCTTC. The V gene is TRBV7-6, the J gene TRBJ1-2; D gene unclear. The CDR3 loop spans 14 amino acids. Looked up from germline, CDR1 is SGHVS and CDR2 is FNYEAQ. V was pared by 6 bases and J by 7 bases, with 18 bases between.

This chain uses TRBV25-1 with TRBJ2-7; possibly TRBD1 for D (6 bases). CDR3 size: 14 residues. V shed 6 bases and J shed 0 bases, with 12 bases lying between them. The V gene's germline CDR1 is MGHDK and CDR2 SYGVNS. The DNA for the CDR3 is TGTGCCAGCAGATCCGGGACAAGCTCCTACGAGCAGTACTTC. Its translation is CASRSGTSSYEQYF.

The V and J genes are TRBV29-1 and TRBJ2-7; D might be TRBD1 or TRBD2, each matching 5 bases. This CDR3 contains 15 residues. Germline V gene data show CDR1 as SQVTM and CDR2 as ANQGSEA. With 6 bases removed from V and 2 bases from J, the gap between germline ends came to 20 bases. Here the CDR3 reads CSVSGASSAPYEQYF. The CDR3, as DNA: TGCAGCGTAAGTGGGGCTAGCAGTGCCCCCTACGAGCAGTACTTC.

V is TRBV12-3 or TRBV12-4 and J is TRBJ2-6; no clear D. CDR3 length: 17 residues. V shed 3 bases and J shed 0 bases, with 12 bases lying between them. In DNA form, the CDR3 reads TGTGCCAGCAGTTTCGACCCCACTGTCTCTGGGGCCAACGTCCTGACTTTC. It encodes CASSFDPTVSGANVLTF.

Turning to this clonotype: Just one base apart from a much larger clone, this may be a read error. The J gene is TRBJ2-5, the V gene TRBV19; 9 bases fit TRBD1. The CDR3 sequence is 13 residues long. Germline values: CDR1 LNHDA, CDR2 SQIVND (reference sequence). The CDR3 is CANSMTGGETQYF. In DNA form, the CDR3 reads TGTGCCAATAGTATGACAGGGGGAGAGACCCAGTACTTC. Drawing the rest from reference TRBV19 and TRBJ2-5, the complete variable domain is DGGITQSPKYLFRKEGQNVTLSCEQNLNHDAMYWYRQDPGQGLRLIYYSQIVNDFQKGDIAEGYSVSREKKESFPLTVTSAQKNPTAFYLCANSMTGGETQYFGPGTRLLVL.